This T cell receptor (beta chain) stems from a study of T cells in Graves' hyperthyroidism and ophthalmopathy. The study's findings and limits: Ophthalmopathy was told apart from stable hyperthyroidism by a 13 V-J model. Progression to ophthalmopathy was predicted a median of roughly 6.5 months early.

RNA transcripts were the template for amplifying TCR beta CDR3 regions. The TCR CDR3 was amplified in a first-round RT-PCR using the HTBI primer set. TCRdb itself ran the multiplex PCR reads through MiXCR, one entry per CDR3 protein. The table includes around 350,000 distinct CDR3 sequences, less than 15% detected once. This clonotype has a count of ten or more. What it binds is not known. Germline CDR1 reads KGHSH; CDR2 reads LQKENI. V lost 5 bases, J lost 4 bases, and 8 bases stayed unmatched. The CDR3 is made up of 16 amino acids. The chain recombines TRBV18 with TRBJ2-6; 7 bases align to TRBD1. The receptor comes from a woman in her late teens or twenties with Graves' hyperthyroidism. Sequenced material: blood. The CDR3 nucleotides are TGTGCCAGCTCATCGACGACAGGGAACGGGGCCAACGTCCTGACTTTC. Protein: CASSSTTGNGANVLTF.